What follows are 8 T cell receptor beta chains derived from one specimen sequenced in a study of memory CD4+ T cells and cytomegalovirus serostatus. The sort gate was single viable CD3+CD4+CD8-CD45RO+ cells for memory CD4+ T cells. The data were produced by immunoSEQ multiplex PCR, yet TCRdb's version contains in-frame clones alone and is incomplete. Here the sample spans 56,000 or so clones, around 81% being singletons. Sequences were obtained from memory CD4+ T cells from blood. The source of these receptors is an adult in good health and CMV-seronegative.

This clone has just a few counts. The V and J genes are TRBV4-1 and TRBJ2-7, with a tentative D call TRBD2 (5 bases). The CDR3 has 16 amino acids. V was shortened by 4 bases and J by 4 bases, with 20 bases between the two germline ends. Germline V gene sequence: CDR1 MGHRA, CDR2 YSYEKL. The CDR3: CASSPPAFTPGYEQYF. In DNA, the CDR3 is TGCGCCAGCAGCCCACCGGCCTTCACGCCGGGATACGAGCAGTACTTC.

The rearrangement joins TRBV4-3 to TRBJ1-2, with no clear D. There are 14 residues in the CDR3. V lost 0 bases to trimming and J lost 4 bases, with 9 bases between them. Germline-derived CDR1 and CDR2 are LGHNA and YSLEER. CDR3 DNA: TGCGCCAGCAGCCAAGAAATGGGCCCCTATGGCTACACCTTC. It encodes CASSQEMGPYGYTF.

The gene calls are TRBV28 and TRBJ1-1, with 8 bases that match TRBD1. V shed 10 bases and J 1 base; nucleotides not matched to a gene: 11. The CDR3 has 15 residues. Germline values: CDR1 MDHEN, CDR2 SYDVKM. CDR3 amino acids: CATNYQGAGNTEAFF. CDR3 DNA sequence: TGTGCCACCAATTATCAGGGGGCAGGGAACACTGAAGCTTTCTTT. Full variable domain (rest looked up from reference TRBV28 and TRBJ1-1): DVKVTQSSRYLVKRTGEKVFLECVQDMDHENMFWYRQDPGLGLRLIYFSYDVKMKEKGDIPEGYSVSREKKERFSLILESASTNQTSMYLCATNYQGAGNTEAFFGQGTRLTVV.

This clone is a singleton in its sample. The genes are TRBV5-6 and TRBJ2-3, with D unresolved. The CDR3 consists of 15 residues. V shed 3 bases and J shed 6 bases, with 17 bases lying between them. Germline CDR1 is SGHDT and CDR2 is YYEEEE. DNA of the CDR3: TGTGCCAGCAGCTCCCTTGGTGCTCGTACGGATACGCAGTATTTT. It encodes CASSSLGARTDTQYF.

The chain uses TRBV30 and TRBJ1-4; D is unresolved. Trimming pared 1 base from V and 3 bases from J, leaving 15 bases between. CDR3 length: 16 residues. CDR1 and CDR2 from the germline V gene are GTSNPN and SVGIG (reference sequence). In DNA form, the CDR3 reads TGTGCCTGGAGTGCCCTAGAGCCCGCATCTAATGAAAAACTGTTTTTT. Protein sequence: CAWSALEPASNEKLFF. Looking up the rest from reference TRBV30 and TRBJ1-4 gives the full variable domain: SQTIHQWPATLVQPVGSPLSLECTVEGTSNPNLYWYRQAAGRGLQLLFYSVGIGQISSEVPQNLSASRPQDRQFILSSKKLLLSDSGFYLCAWSALEPASNEKLFFGSGTQLSVL.

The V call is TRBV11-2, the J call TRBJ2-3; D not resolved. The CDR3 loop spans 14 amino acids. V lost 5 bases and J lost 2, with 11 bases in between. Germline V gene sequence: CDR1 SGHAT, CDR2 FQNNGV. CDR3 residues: CASSRHPDTDTQYF. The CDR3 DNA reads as TGTGCCAGCAGCCGCCACCCCGACACAGATACGCAGTATTTT.

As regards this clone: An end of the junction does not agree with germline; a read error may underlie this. The CDR3 sequence is CASSLGVGGDTQYF. CDR3 bases: TGTGCTAGCAGCTTAGGGGTTGGGGGAGATACGCAGTATTTT. V usage is TRBV7-7 and J usage is TRBJ2-3; the D gene could be TRBD1 or TRBD2 (5 bases each). CDR1 is SSHAT, CDR2 FNYEAQ, per germline (reference sequence). The CDR3 runs to 14 residues.

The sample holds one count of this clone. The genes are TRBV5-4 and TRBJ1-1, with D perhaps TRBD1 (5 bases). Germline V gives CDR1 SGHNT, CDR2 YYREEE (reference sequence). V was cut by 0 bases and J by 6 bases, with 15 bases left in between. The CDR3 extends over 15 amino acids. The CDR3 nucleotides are TGTGCCAGCAGCTTGGGTCGCGGGGTAGGGGCTGAAGCTTTCTTT. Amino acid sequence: CASSLGRGVGAEAFF. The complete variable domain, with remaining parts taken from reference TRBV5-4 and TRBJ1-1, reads ETGVTQSPTHLIKTRGQQVTLRCSSQSGHNTVSWYQQALGQGPQFIFQYYREEENGRGNFPPRFSGLQFPNYSSELNVNALELDDSALYLCASSLGRGVGAEAFFGQGTRLTVV.